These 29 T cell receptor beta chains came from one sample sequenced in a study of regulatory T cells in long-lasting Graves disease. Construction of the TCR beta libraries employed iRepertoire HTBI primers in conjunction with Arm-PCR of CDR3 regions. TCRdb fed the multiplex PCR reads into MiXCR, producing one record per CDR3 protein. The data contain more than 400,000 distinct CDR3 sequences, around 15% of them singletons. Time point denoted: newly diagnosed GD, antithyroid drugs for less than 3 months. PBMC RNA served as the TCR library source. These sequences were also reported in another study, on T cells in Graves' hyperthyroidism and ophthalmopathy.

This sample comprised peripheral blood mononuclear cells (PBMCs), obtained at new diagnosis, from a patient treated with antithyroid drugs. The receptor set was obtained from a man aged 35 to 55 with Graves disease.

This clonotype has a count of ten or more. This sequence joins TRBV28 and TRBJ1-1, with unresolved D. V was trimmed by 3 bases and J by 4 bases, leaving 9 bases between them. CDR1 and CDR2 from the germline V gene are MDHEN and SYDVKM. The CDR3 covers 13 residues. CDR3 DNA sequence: TGTGCCAGCAGTTTTGTATTTGGCACTGAAGCTTTCTTT. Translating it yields CASSFVFGTEAFF.

As DNA, the CDR3 is TGTGCCAGCACCCCTGGGGTAGGACCCAATCAGCCCCAGCATTTT. As protein: CASTPGVGPNQPQHF. This chain links TRBV11-2 with TRBJ1-5, with D unresolved. This CDR3 comprises 15 residues. Germline CDR1 SGHAT, CDR2 FQNNGV. The ends were cut back, 7 bases at V and 3 bases at J, with 16 bases in the middle.

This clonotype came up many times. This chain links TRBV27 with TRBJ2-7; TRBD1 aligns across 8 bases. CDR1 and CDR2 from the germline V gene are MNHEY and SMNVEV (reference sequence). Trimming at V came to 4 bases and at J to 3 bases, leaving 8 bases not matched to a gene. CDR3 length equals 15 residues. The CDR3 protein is CASSSYRGKDYEQYF. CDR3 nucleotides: TGTGCCAGCAGTTCCTACAGGGGGAAAGACTACGAGCAGTACTTC.

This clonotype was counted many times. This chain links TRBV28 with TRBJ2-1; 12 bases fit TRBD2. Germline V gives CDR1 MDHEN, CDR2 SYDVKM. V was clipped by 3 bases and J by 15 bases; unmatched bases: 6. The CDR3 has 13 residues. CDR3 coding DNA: TGTGCCAGCAGTTTGGGGACTAGCGGGCGGCGGTTCTTC. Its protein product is CASSLGTSGRRFF. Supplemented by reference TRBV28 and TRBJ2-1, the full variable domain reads DVKVTQSSRYLVKRTGEKVFLECVQDMDHENMFWYRQDPGLGLRLIYFSYDVKMKEKGDIPEGYSVSREKKERFSLILESASTNQTSMYLCASSLGTSGRRFFGPGTRLTVL.

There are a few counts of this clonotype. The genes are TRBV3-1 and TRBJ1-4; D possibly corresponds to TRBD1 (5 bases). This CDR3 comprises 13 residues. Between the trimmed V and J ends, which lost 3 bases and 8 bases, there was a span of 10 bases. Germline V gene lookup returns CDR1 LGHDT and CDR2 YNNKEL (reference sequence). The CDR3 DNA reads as TGTGCCAGCAGCCAGGGTGGACACGAAAAACTGTTTTTT. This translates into CASSQGGHEKLFF.

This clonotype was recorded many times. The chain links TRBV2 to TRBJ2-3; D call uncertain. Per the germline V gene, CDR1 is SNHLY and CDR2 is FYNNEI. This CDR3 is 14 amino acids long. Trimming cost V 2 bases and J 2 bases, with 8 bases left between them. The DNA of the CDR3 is TGTGCCAGCAGTGAACTTCTACACACAGATACGCAGTATTTT. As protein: CASSELLHTDTQYF.

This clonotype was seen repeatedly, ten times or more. The CDR3 DNA reads as TGTGCCAGCAGCCGGGGGAGGGGAGAGACCCAGTACTTC. Translation: CASSRGRGETQYF. The rearrangement links TRBV3-1 to TRBJ2-5, with TRBD2 identical over 7 bases. This CDR3 contains 13 residues. The V gene's germline CDR1 is LGHDT and CDR2 YNNKEL (reference sequence). V dropped 4 bases and J dropped 4; count of bases not matched to a gene: 3.

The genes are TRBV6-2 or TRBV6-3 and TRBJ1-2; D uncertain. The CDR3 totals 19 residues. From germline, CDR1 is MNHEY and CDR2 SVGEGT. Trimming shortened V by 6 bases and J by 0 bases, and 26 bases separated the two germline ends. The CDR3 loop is CASSTFGQSKYSTNYGYTF. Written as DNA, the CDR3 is TGTGCCAGCAGCACCTTTGGCCAGAGCAAGTATTCAACTAACTATGGCTACACCTTC.

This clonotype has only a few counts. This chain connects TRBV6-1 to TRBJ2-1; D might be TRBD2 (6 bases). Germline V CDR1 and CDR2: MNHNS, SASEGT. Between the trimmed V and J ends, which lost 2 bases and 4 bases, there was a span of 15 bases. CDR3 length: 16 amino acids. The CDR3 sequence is CASSEFGVAEYNEQFF. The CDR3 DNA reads TGTGCCAGCAGTGAATTCGGGGTAGCGGAATACAATGAGCAGTTCTTC.

The CDR3 reads CASRHRSGANVLTF. The CDR3 DNA reads TGTGCCAGCAGACACCGCTCTGGGGCCAACGTCCTGACTTTC. The chain couples TRBV2 to TRBJ2-6; no clear D gene. V was pared by 6 bases and J by 0 bases, with 6 bases between. The germline gives CDR1 SNHLY, CDR2 FYNNEI. The CDR3 has 14 residues.

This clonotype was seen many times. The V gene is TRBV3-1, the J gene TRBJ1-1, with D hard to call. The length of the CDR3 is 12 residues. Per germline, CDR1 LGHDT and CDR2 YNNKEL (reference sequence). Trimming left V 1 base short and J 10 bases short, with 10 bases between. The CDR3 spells CASSQGEGRAFF. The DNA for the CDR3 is TGTGCCAGCAGCCAAGGAGAGGGCAGAGCTTTCTTT.

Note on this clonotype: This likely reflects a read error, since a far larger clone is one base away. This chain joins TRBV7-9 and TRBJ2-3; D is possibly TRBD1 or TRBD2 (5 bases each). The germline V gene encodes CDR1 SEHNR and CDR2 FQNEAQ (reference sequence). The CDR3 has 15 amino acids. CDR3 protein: CASSRDFRGTDSQYF. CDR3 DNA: TGTGCCAGCAGCCGAGATTTTCGGGGCACAGATTCGCAGTATTTT.

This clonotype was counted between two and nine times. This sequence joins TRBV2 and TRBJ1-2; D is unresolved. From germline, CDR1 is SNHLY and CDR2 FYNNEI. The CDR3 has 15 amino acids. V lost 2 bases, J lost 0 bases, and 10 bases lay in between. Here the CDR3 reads CASSESPGTNYGYTF. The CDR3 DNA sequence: TGTGCCAGCAGTGAATCACCGGGAACTAACTATGGCTACACCTTC.

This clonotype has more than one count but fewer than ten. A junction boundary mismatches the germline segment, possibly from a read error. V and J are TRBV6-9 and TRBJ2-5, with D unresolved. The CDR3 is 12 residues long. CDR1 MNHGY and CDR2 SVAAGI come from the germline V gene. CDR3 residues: CATSWAQETQYF. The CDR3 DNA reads TGTGCCACCAGTTGGGCTCAAGAGACCCAGTACTTC.

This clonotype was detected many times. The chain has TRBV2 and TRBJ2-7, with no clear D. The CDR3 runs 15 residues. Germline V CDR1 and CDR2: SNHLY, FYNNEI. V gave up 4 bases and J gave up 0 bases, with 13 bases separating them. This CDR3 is CASSALSTSSYEQYF. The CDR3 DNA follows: TGTGCCAGCAGTGCCCTCTCCACCAGCTCCTACGAGCAGTACTTC.

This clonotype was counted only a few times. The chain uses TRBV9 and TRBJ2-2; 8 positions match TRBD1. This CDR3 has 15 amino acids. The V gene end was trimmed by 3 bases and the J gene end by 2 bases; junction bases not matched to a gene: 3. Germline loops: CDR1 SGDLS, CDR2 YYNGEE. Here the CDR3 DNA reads TGTGCCAGCAGCGGGACAGGGTCAAACACCGGGGAGCTGTTTTTT. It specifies CASSGTGSNTGELFF.

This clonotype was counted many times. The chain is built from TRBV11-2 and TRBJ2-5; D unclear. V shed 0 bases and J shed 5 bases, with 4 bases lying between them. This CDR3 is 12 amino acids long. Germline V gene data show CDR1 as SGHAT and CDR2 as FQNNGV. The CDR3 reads CASSLDAETQYF. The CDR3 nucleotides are TGTGCCAGCAGCTTAGATGCGGAGACCCAGTACTTC.

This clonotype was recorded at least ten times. CDR3 sequence reads: CAISESDWGSPYEQYF. DNA for the CDR3: TGTGCCATCAGTGAGTCGGATTGGGGCAGCCCCTACGAGCAGTACTTC. V gene TRBV10-3 combines with J gene TRBJ2-7; D perhaps matches TRBD1 (5 bases). Germline V lookup: CDR1 ENHRY, CDR2 SYGVKD. CDR3 length: 16 residues. V lost 0 bases to trimming and J lost 2 bases, with 14 bases between them.

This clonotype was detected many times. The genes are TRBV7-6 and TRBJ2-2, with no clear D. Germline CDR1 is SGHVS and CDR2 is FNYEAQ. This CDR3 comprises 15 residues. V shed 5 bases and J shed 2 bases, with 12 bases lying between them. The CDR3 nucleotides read TGTGCCAGCAGCAACCCGGGCCTTAACACCGGGGAGCTGTTTTTT. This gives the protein CASSNPGLNTGELFF.

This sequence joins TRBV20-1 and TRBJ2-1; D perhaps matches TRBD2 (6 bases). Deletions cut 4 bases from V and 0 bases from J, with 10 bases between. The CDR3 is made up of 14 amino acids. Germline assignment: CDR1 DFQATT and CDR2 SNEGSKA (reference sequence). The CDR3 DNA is TGCAGTGCTATAAGACTAGACTCCTACAATGAGCAGTTCTTC. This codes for CSAIRLDSYNEQFF.

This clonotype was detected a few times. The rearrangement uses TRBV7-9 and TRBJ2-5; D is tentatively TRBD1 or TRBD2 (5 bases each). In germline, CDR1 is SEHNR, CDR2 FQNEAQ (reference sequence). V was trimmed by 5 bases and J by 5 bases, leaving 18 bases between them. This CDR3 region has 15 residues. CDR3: CASSRREGSGETQYF. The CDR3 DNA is TGTGCCAGCAGCCGTCGTGAGGGGTCGGGGGAGACCCAGTACTTC.

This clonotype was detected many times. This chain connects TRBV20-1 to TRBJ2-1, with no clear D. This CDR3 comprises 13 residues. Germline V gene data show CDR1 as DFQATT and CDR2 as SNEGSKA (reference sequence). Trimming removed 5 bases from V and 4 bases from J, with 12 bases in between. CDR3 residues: CSAQRSVYNEQFF. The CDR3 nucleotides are TGCAGTGCTCAACGTTCAGTATACAATGAGCAGTTCTTC.

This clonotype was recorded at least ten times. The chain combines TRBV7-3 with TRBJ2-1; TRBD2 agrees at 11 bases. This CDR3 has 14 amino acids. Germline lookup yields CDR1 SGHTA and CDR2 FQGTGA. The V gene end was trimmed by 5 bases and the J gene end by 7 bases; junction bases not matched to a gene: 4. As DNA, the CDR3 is TGTGCCAGCAGCCCACTAGCGGGGGTGAATGAGCAGTTCTTC. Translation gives CASSPLAGVNEQFF.

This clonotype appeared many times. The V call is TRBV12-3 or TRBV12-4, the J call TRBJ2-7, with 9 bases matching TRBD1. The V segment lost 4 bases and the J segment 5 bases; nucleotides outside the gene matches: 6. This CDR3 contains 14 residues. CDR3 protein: CASSSGTGLNEQYF. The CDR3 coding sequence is TGTGCCAGCAGTTCCGGGACAGGGTTGAACGAGCAGTACTTC.

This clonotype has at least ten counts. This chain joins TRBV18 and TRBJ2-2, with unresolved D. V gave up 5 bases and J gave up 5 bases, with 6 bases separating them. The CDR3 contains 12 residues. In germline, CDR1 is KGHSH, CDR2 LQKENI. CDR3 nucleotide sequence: TGTGCCAGCTCAACCGAAACCGGGGAGCTGTTTTTT. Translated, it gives CASSTETGELFF.

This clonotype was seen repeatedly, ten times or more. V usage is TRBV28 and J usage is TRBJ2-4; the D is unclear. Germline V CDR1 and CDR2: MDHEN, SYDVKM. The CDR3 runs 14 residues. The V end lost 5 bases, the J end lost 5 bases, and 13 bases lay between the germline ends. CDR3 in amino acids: CASSPASLENIQYF. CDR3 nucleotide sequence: TGTGCCAGCAGTCCCGCGAGCCTCGAAAACATTCAGTACTTC.

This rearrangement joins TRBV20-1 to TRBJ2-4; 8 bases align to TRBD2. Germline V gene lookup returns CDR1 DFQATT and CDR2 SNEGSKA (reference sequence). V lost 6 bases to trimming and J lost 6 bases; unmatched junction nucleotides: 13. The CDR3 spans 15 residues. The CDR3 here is CSALGRAGGPNIQYF. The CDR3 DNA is TGCAGTGCCCTTGGGAGGGCGGGGGGCCCAAACATTCAGTACTTC.

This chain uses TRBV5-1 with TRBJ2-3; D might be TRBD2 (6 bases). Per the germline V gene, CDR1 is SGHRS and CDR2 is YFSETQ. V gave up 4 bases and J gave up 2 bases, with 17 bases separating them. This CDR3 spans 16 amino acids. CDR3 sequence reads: CASSPGAQPNTDTQYF. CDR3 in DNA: TGCGCCAGCAGCCCGGGAGCCCAGCCGAACACAGATACGCAGTATTTT.

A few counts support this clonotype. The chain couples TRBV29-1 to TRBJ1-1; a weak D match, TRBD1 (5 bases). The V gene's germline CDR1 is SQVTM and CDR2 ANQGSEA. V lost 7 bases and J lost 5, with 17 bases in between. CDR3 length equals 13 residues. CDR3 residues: CSARQGVSTEAFF. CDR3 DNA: TGCAGCGCGCGGCAGGGAGTAAGTACTGAAGCTTTCTTT.